The rows below give T cell receptor beta chains drawn from one sample of a study of human T cells and chemical hapten exposure. MiXCR, applied by TCRdb to the RACE reads, yields one record per CDR3 protein. In the table there are 380,000 or so distinct CDR3 sequences, 5% to 6.5% of which are singletons. Sample: whole blood, taken in connection with sensitization to the hapten diphenylcyclopropenone (DPC). The receptors come from a woman aged 18 to 35 with alopecia areata. Some clones in this sample may be carry-over from other donors' samples. Both conserved end residues are part of each CDR3. Fields, in order: V gene, CDR3 length, D gene, J gene, clone size, CDR3 protein, CDR3 DNA. D genes are given only for firm matches. Rows give clone size only sometimes, using once, few, many, or a class for an expanded clone.

>TRBV6-2/TRBV6-3|14|.|TRBJ1-1|few
CASSLLGAGTEAFF
TGTGCCAGCAGTCTCCTCGGGGCCGGCACTGAAGCTTTCTTT
>TRBV12-3/TRBV12-4|16|TRBD1|TRBJ1-2|many
CASSQHQGAIVYGYTF
TGTGCCAGCAGTCAACACCAGGGGGCAATTGTCTATGGCTACACCTTC
>TRBV3-1|17|TRBD1|TRBJ1-2|many
CASRPRQGLTGLYGYTF
TGTGCCAGCAGACCGAGACAGGGGCTCACCGGACTCTATGGCTACACCTTC
>TRBV10-3|15|TRBD1|TRBJ2-7|many
CAIRGQVSSSYEQYF
TGTGCCATCAGGGGACAGGTATCGAGCTCCTACGAGCAGTACTTC
>TRBV6-5|18|TRBD2|TRBJ2-1|.
CASSSLGSGVAYYNEQFF
TGTGCCAGCAGTTCCCTGGGCAGCGGGGTTGCTTACTACAATGAGCAGTTCTTC
>TRBV3-1|13|.|TRBJ1-1|.
CASSQEGQTEAFF
TGTGCCAGCAGCCAAGAAGGTCAGACTGAAGCTTTCTTT
>TRBV4-3|17|.|TRBJ2-2|few
CASSQDGVGSSTGELFF
TGCGCCAGCAGCCAAGATGGAGTGGGGTCGTCCACCGGGGAGCTGTTTTTT
>TRBV7-9|16|.|TRBJ1-6|.
CASRDIAEGYNSPLHF
TGTGCCAGCAGGGACATCGCTGAGGGGTATAATTCACCCCTCCACTTT
>TRBV11-2|13|.|TRBJ2-3|many
CASSLDGRDTQYF
TGTGCCAGCAGCTTAGATGGGCGGGATACGCAGTATTTT
>TRBV6-2/TRBV6-3|15|.|TRBJ2-1|many
CASSRSGIYGNEQFF
TGTGCCAGCAGCCGCTCCGGGATATACGGCAATGAGCAGTTCTTC
>TRBV16|15|.|TRBJ1-5|.
CASTQTGASNQPQHF
TGTGCCAGCACCCAGACGGGAGCTAGCAATCAGCCCCAGCATTTT
>TRBV7-2|13|.|TRBJ2-5|.
CASSPDIQVTQYF
TGTGCCAGCAGCCCCGACATCCAAGTGACCCAGTACTTC
>TRBV7-9|15|.|TRBJ2-1|.
CASSFLSTGVIEQFF
TGTGCCAGCAGCTTCCTCTCCACAGGAGTTATTGAGCAGTTCTTC